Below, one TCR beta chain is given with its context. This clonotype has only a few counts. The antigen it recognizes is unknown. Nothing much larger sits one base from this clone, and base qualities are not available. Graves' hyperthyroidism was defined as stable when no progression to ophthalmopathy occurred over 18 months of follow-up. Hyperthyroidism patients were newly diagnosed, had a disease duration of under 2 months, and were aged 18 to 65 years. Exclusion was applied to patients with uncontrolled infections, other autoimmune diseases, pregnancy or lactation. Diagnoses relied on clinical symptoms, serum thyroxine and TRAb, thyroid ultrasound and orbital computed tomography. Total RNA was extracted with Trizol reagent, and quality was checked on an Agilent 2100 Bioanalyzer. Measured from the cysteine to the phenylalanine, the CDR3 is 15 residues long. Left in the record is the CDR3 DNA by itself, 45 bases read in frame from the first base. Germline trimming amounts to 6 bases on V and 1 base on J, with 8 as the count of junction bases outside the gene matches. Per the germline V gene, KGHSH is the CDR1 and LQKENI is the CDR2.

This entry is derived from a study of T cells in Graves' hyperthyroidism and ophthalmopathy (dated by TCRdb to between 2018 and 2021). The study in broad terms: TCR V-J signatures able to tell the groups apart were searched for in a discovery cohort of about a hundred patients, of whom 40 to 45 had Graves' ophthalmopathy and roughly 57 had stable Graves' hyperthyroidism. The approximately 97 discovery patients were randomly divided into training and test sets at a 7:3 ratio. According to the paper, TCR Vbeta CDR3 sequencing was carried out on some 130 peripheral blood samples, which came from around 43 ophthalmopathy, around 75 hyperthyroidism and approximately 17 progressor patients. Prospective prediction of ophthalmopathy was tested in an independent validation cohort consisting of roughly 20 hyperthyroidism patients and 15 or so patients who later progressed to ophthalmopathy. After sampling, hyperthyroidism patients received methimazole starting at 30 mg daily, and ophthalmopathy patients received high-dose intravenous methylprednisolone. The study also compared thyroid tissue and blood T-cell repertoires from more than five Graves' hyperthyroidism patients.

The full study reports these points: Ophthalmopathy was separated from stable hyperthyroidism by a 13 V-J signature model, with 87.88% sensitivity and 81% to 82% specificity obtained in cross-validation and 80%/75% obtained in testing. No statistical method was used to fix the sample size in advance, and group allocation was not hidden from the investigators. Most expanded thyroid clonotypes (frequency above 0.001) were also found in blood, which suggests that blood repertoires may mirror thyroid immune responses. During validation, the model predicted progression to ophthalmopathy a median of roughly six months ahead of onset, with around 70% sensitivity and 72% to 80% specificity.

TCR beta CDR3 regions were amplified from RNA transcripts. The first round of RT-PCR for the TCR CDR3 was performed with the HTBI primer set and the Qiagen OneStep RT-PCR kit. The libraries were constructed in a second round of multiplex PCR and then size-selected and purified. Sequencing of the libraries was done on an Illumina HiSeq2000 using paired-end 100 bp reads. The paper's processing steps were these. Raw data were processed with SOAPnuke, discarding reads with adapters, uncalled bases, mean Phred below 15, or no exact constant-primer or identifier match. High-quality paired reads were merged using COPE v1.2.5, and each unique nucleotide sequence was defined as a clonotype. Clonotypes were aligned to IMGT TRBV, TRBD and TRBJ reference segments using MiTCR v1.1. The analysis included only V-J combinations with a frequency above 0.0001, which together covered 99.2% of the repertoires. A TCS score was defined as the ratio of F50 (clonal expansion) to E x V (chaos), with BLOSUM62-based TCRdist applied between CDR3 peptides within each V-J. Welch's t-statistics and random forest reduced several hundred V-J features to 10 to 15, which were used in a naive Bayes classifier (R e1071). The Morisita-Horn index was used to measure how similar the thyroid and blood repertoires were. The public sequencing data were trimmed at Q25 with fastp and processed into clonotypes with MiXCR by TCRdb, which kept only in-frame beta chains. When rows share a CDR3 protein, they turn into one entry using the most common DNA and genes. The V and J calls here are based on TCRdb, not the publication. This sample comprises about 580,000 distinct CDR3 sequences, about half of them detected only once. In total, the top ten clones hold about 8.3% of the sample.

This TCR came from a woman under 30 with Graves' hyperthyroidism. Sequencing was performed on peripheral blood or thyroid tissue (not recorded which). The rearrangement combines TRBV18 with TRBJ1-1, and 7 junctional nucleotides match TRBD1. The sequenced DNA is TGTGCCAGCTCTCTCTTGACAGGGACGAACACTGAAGCTTTCTTT. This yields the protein CASSLLTGTNTEAFF.